This T cell receptor (beta chain) was profiled in a study of blood T cell repertoires in COVID-19. Overall study context: The samples span acute and convalescent COVID-19 from the United States, Italy and Spain. Nucleic acid was either cDNA or gDNA, and it came from T cells, B-cell-depleted T cells, or PBMCs.

Some clones are missing from TCRdb's copy, which holds only in-frame ones; the method was immunoSEQ multiplex PCR. The table shows approximately 50,000 clones, with more than 70% occurring only once. Germline V lookup: CDR1 SNHLY, CDR2 FYNNEI. The CDR3 has 16 amino acids. V gave up 2 bases and J gave up 5 bases; unmatched junction bases: 11. This clone turned up a few times. The receptor was derived from a human donor in a cohort sampled during active COVID-19. The sequenced material came from peripheral blood. The V and J genes are TRBV2 and TRBJ2-5, with TRBD2 matching over 7 bases. CDR3 sequence (DNA): TGTGCCAGCAGTGAAAACCTAGCGGCGGAGGGTGAGACCCAGTACTTC. This gives the protein CASSENLAAEGETQYF. Supplemented by reference TRBV2 and TRBJ2-5, the full variable domain reads EPEVTQTPSHQVTQMGQEVILRCVPISNHLYFYWYRQILGQKVEFLVSFYNNEISEKSEIFDDQFSVERPDGSNFTLKIRSTKLEDSAMYFCASSENLAAEGETQYFGPGTRLLVL.